This T cell receptor beta chain was recovered during a study of cytomegalovirus exposure and HLA in healthy donors. Findings and limits, study-wide: What a later analysis showed was that several of the most significant clusters appeared linked to common viral pathogens. The classifier was said to identify cytomegalovirus status with high specificity and sensitivity. Certain indistinguishable V segments, among them TRBV6-2 and TRBV6-3, were excluded.

The PCR made use of 60 Vbeta and 13 Jbeta primers. The data were produced by immunoSEQ multiplex PCR, yet TCRdb's version contains in-frame clones alone and is incomplete. The data show around 170,000 clones, around 80% seen once. In regard to this clone: Its antigen is currently unknown.

Looked up from germline, CDR1 is SQVTM and CDR2 is ANQGSEA. V lost 3 bases and J lost 1, with 7 bases in between. This CDR3 has 13 residues. The receptor was isolated from a male donor in good health and CMV-seronegative. The chain is built from TRBV29-1 and TRBJ2-4; D unclear. The sequenced sample consisted of PBMCs. In DNA form, the CDR3 reads TGCAGCGTTGAGTTACAGGCCAAAAACATTCAGTACTTC. Translated, it gives CSVELQAKNIQYF.